What follows is one T cell receptor (beta chain) and its context. This sample was taken from a study of blood T cell repertoires in COVID-19. V was cut by 5 bases and J by 3 bases, with 9 bases left in between. This CDR3 region has 12 residues. The germline gives CDR1 SQVTM, CDR2 ANQGSEA. TCRdb keeps only in-frame clones here, not all; method: immunoSEQ multiplex PCR. Of 75,000 to 90,000 clones in the sample, about 78% were seen once. The V and J genes are TRBV29-1 and TRBJ2-3, with D possibly matching TRBD1 (5 bases). Source material: peripheral blood. This clonotype originated in a man aged 55 to 69 with COVID-19, enrolled during active disease. The CDR3 reads CSVHQGTDTQYF. The CDR3 coding sequence is TGCAGCGTTCATCAGGGTACAGATACGCAGTATTTT.